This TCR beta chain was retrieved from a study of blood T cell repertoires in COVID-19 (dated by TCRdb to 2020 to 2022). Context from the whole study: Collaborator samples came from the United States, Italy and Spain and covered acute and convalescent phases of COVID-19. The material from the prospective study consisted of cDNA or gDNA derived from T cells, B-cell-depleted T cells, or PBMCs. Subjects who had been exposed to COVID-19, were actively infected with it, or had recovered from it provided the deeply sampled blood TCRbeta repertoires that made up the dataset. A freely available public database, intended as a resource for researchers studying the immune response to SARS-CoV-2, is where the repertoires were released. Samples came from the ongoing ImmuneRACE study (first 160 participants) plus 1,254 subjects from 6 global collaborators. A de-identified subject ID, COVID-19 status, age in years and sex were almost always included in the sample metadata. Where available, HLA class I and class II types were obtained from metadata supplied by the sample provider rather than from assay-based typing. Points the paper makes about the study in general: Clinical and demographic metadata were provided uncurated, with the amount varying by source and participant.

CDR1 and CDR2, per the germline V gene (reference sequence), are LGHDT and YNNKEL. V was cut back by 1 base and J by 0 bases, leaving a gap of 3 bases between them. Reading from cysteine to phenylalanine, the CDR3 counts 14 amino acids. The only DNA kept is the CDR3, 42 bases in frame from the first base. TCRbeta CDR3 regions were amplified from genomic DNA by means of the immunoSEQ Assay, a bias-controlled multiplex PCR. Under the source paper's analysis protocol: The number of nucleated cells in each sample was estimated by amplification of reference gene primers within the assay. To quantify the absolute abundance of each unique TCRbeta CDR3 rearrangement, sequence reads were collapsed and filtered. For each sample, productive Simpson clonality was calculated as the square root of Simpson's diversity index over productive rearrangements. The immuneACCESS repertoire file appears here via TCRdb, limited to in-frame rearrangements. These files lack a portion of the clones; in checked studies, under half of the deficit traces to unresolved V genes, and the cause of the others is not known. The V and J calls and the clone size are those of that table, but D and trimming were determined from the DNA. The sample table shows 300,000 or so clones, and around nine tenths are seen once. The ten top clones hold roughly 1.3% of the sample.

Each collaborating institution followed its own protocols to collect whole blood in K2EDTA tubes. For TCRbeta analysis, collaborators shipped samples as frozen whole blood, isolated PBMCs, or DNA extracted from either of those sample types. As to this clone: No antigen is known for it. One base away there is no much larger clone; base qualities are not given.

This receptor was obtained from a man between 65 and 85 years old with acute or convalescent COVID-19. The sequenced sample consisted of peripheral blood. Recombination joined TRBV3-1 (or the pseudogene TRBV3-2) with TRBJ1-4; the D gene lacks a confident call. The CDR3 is CASSQAATNEKLFF. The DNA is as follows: TGTGCCAGCAGCCAAGCAGCAACTAATGAAAAACTGTTTTTT.